A single sample gave rise to the 15 T cell receptor beta chains below, sequenced in a study of T cell responses to AZD1222 COVID-19 vaccine (dated by TCRdb to the early 2020s). Explained via the paper, the time point label denotes: baseline before first vaccination. To prepare the library, the immunoSEQ multiplex PCR assay was applied. TCRdb carries this immuneACCESS record with in-frame sequences only. Its versions omit some clonotypes, under half of them owing to an unresolved V gene in the studies checked, with the rest unexplained. The sample has around 170,000 clones on record, approximately 90% of them singletons. The top ten clonotypes cover more than 1.3% of the sample. Sequenced here: peripheral blood, sampled on day 0 of AZD1222 vaccination. These receptors were obtained from an adult in good health.

The chain couples TRBV2 to TRBJ2-5; 10 bases map to TRBD2. The germline V gene encodes CDR1 SNHLY and CDR2 FYNNEI. V shed 6 bases, J shed 2 bases, and the junction held 3 bases outside the gene matches. The CDR3 runs to 14 residues. As DNA, the CDR3 is TGTGCCAGCAGCGAGGGACTAGCGCAAGAGACCCAGTACTTC. Residues: CASSEGLAQETQYF.

This rearrangement joins TRBV7-8 to TRBJ1-6, with 7 bases fitting TRBD1. Germline CDR1 is SGHVS and CDR2 is FQNEAQ. The CDR3 runs 15 residues. V trimming: 1 base; J trimming: 10 bases; junction bases outside the gene matches: 7. CDR3 sequence reads: CASSLGRTGNSPLHF. Here the CDR3 DNA reads TGTGCCAGCAGCTTAGGACGGACAGGCAACTCACCCCTCCACTTT.

The rearrangement joins TRBV28 to TRBJ1-5; D is possibly TRBD1 (6 bases). Germline CDR1 reads MDHEN; CDR2 reads SYDVKM. This CDR3 region has 16 residues. The V and J ends lost 3 bases and 0 bases respectively, with 12 bases between them. CDR3 in DNA: TGTGCCAGCAGTTTTGGGGACAACCATAGCAATCAGCCCCAGCATTTT. Its translation is CASSFGDNHSNQPQHF.

V is TRBV29-1 and J is TRBJ1-2; D not certain. With 7 bases removed from V and 0 bases from J, the gap between germline ends came to 12 bases. Per germline, CDR1 SQVTM and CDR2 ANQGSEA. The CDR3 spans 13 residues. The CDR3 region is CSASDGSNYGYTF. The CDR3, as DNA: TGCAGCGCCTCAGACGGATCTAACTATGGCTACACCTTC.

V is TRBV19 and J is TRBJ1-2; 8 bases match TRBD1. Germline V gene lookup returns CDR1 LNHDA and CDR2 SQIVND (reference sequence). V dropped 6 bases and J dropped 4; count of bases not matched to a gene: 7. The CDR3 runs to 14 residues. The CDR3 loop is CASRPATGVYGYTF. The CDR3 nucleotides are TGTGCCAGTAGACCCGCGACAGGGGTCTATGGCTACACCTTC.

This chain joins TRBV28 and TRBJ2-1; D possibly corresponds to TRBD2 (7 bases). Trimming stripped 8 bases from V and 7 bases from J, with 21 bases between. This CDR3 comprises 15 residues. Germline V CDR1 and CDR2: MDHEN, SYDVKM. This CDR3 is CASVGGGGRVNEQFF. CDR3 bases: TGTGCCAGCGTCGGAGGCGGGGGCCGCGTGAATGAGCAGTTCTTC.

This sequence joins TRBV19 and TRBJ1-1; 7 bases are a match to TRBD1. This CDR3 has 16 residues. Unmatched junction bases numbered 11, after V lost 6 bases and J lost 1 base. Germline V gives CDR1 LNHDA, CDR2 SQIVND (reference sequence). The CDR3 DNA reads TGTGCCAGTAGCGACCCAGACAGGGCCGCGAACACTGAAGCTTTCTTT. Encoded protein: CASSDPDRAANTEAFF.

The chain couples TRBV11-3 to TRBJ1-1; 7 nucleotides match TRBD1. Germline V gene sequence: CDR1 SGHNT, CDR2 YENEEA. The CDR3 loop spans 15 amino acids. The V and J ends lost 5 bases and 0 bases, in that order; junction bases with no gene match: 6. In DNA, the CDR3 is TGTGCCAGCAGCGCGGGACAGCCCATGAACACTGAAGCTTTCTTT. Protein: CASSAGQPMNTEAFF.

This chain joins TRBV4-2 and TRBJ1-5; D uncertain. V lost 1 base and J lost 3, with 10 bases in between. Looked up from germline, CDR1 is LGHNA and CDR2 is YNFKEQ. This CDR3 is 15 amino acids long. The CDR3 loop reads CASSQGGLDNQPQHF. CDR3 bases: TGTGCCAGCAGCCAAGGCGGGTTGGACAATCAGCCCCAGCATTTT.

This chain joins TRBV2 and TRBJ1-5, with a tentative D call TRBD1 (5 bases). This CDR3 has 15 amino acids. Germline CDR1 is SNHLY and CDR2 is FYNNEI. V gave up 3 bases and J gave up 5 bases, with 14 bases separating them. The CDR3 loop reads CASSDRTSQYQPQHF. CDR3 coding DNA: TGTGCCAGCAGTGATCGGACATCTCAGTATCAGCCCCAGCATTTT.

The chain couples TRBV9 to TRBJ1-3; 9 nucleotides align to TRBD1. Germline V gene sequence: CDR1 SGDLS, CDR2 YYNGEE. The V and J ends lost 0 bases and 2 bases, in that order; junction bases with no gene match: 6. The CDR3 is 17 amino acids. The CDR3 loop reads CASSVDGGTGPGNTIYF. CDR3 nucleotide sequence: TGTGCCAGCAGCGTAGACGGGGGGACAGGGCCTGGAAACACCATATATTTT.

The genes are TRBV9 and TRBJ1-5, with D hard to call. Trimming pared 0 bases from V and 5 bases from J, leaving 6 bases between. Germline V gives CDR1 SGDLS, CDR2 YYNGEE. CDR3 length: 13 amino acids. CDR3 sequence (DNA): TGTGCCAGCAGCGTAGAACTGGATCAGCCCCAGCATTTT. Residues: CASSVELDQPQHF.

The chain has TRBV28 and TRBJ1-4; D possibly corresponds to TRBD1 (5 bases). Trimming stripped 6 bases from V and 7 bases from J, with 15 bases between. The length of the CDR3 is 14 residues. Germline V gene data show CDR1 as MDHEN and CDR2 as SYDVKM. CDR3 sequence reads: CASRERGLGEKLFF. DNA for the CDR3: TGTGCCAGCAGAGAGCGGGGGTTAGGTGAAAAACTGTTTTTT.

This chain joins TRBV5-4 and TRBJ1-2, with no clear D. V dropped 0 bases and J dropped 4 bases, with 7 bases sitting between them. CDR1 is SGHNT and CDR2 is YYREEE in the germline V gene (reference sequence). The CDR3 length is 13 residues. CDR3 loop: CASSLEQRYGYTF. The CDR3 coding sequence is TGTGCCAGCAGCTTGGAACAGCGCTATGGCTACACCTTC.

The chain has TRBV7-8 and TRBJ2-7, with D perhaps given as TRBD1 or TRBD2 (6 bases each). V shed 2 bases and J shed 1 base, with 12 bases lying between them. This CDR3 comprises 15 residues. Germline V CDR1 and CDR2: SGHVS, FQNEAQ. CDR3 protein: CASSLTGAGSYEQYF. The CDR3 DNA reads as TGTGCCAGCAGCTTAACGGGGGCTGGGTCCTACGAGCAGTACTTC.